This T cell receptor beta chain derives from a study of cytomegalovirus exposure and HLA in healthy donors. PCR primers comprised 60 Vbeta and 13 Jbeta primers. This table comes from immunoSEQ multiplex PCR, and its TCRdb copy is limited to in-frame clones, with some not included. This sample has 130,000 or so clones; roughly four fifths occur once, and the top ten carry approximately 3.2%. Germline CDR1 and CDR2: SGHRS and YFSETQ. V was cut by 0 bases and J by 4 bases, with 10 bases left in between. The CDR3 covers 15 residues. The chain is built from TRBV5-1 and TRBJ1-4; no clear D gene. The receptor comes from a man aged 18 to 30 in good health and CMV-seropositive. The sample consisted of PBMCs. The CDR3 loop is CASSLAAAYNEKLFF. The CDR3 DNA reads TGCGCCAGCAGCTTGGCGGCGGCCTATAATGAAAAACTGTTTTTT.